The sequence of this TCR beta chain was determined in a study of T cells after yellow fever vaccination (dated by TCRdb to between 2018 and 2020). Some background on the complete study: The SMART-Seq v4 Ultra Low Input RNA kit was used to prepare libraries from fractions with low cell numbers. The cohort comprised two healthy male donors, one aged 18 to 30 and one aged 30 to 40 years. To follow T-cell clones before and after primary and booster YFV17D yellow fever vaccination, bulk TCR alpha and beta repertoires were sequenced over time. Bulk PBMC replicates and cell subsets were isolated from blood drawn at multiple timepoints before and after both primary and secondary immunization. Here is what the overall study found, with its caveats: Because abundant contaminating clonotypes from the bulk population could be contained in FACS-sorted repertoires, computational filtering was required. Compared with the primary T-cell response, the secondary T-cell response was faster but weaker, reaching its peak on day 5 rather than on day 15. Because only a couple of donors were included in the study, the extent to which the findings can be generalized is limited. After the booster, most of the clones that had expanded following primary vaccination were detected again (roughly 96% of CD4 and more than 85% of CD8), which suggests that memory was broadly maintained. A small share of clonotypes was detected in both CD4 and CD8 compartments, with the overlap likely arising from convergent recombination.

The treatment or condition label corresponds to: live attenuated yellow fever vaccine strain. Two biological replicates of bulk PBMCs were collected at each blood-draw timepoint. PBMCs were isolated from peripheral blood using a standard Ficoll-Paque protocol. TriZol was used to extract RNA from bulk PBMCs, CD4 and CD8 fractions, and dextramer-positive and dextramer-negative fractions. The reads were generated on an Illumina NovaSeq 6000. TCR cDNA was made using 5'RACE template switching, a step that added a universal primer site and unique molecular identifiers. cDNA synthesis was primed from both the TCR alpha and TCR beta constant segments. Library amplification used two PCR steps, and the second PCR step added sample barcodes and sequencing adapters. Sequencing of libraries was performed on Illumina HiSeq 2500 (2x100 bp) or NovaSeq (2x150 bp). The study's own analysis went as follows. Demultiplexing of reads and collapsing into UMI consensus sequences were performed with MIGEC, and V(D)J alignment was carried out with MiXCR. Clonotypes responding to the vaccine were identified with edgeR on replicate PBMC samples, with the criteria of FDR below 0.01 and a log2 fold change above 5 up to day 15. Each bulk clonotype received a CD4 or CD8 identity based on whether the sequenced CD4 or CD8 repertoire contained that clonotype at higher abundance. Starting from the raw public reads, TCRdb applied fastp trimming at Q25, assembled clones with MiXCR and retained in-frame beta chains. Rows with a matching CDR3 protein are joined into one entry that keeps the most common DNA and genes. Clone size and V and J calls follow TCRdb, not the original study. This sample lists a few hundred thousand distinct CDR3 sequences; about 17% were detected once. 18% of the sample rests with the top ten.

Looking up the germline V gene yields CDR1 SGHVS and CDR2 FQNEAQ. V is cut back by 3 bases and J by 7 bases, with 7 bases in the junction unmatched. From its cysteine to its phenylalanine, the CDR3 spans 15 amino acids. This entry keeps only the CDR3 DNA: 45 bases, framed from base 1. With regard to this clonotype: Its recognized antigen is unknown. No much larger clone exists at a distance of one base, and base qualities are not known.

The rearranged segments are TRBV7-8 and TRBJ2-1; TRBD1 fits 9 bases in the junction. The material sequenced was PBMCs, taken before the yellow fever booster vaccination. The sequence was obtained from a man between 18 and 29 years old who received the YFV17D yellow fever vaccine. This receptor has the CDR3 CASSFRTGVGNEQFF. The nucleotide sequence reads TGTGCCAGCAGCTTCAGGACAGGGGTCGGGAATGAGCAGTTCTTC. The full variable domain, with segments outside the CDR3 supplied by the reference TRBV7-8 and TRBJ2-1 proteins, appears as GAGVSQSPRYKVAKRGQDVALRCDPISGHVSLFWYQQALGQGPEFLTYFQNEAQLDKSGLPSDRFFAERPEGSVSTLKIQRTQQEDSAVYLCASSFRTGVGNEQFFGPGTRLTVL.